This T cell receptor beta chain was recorded in a study of cytomegalovirus exposure and HLA in healthy donors. Findings of the study overall: In all likelihood, a cluster of highly shared sequence variants was a sequencing artifact.

Trimming cost V 1 base and J 2 bases, with 10 bases left between them. The CDR3 covers 15 residues. Germline V gene sequence: CDR1 SGHAT, CDR2 FQNNGV. With 60 Vbeta and 13 Jbeta primers, the PCR was carried out. The data were produced by immunoSEQ multiplex PCR, yet TCRdb's version contains in-frame clones alone and is incomplete. The sample records about 130,000 clones, 79% being singletons. On this clone itself: Its antigen is undetermined.

The sequencing sample was made of PBMCs. This receptor was obtained from a male donor in good health and CMV-seronegative. This chain connects TRBV11-2 to TRBJ2-3; D is undetermined. CDR3 DNA sequence: TGTGCCAGCAGCTTAGGACTCCAGTACACAGATACGCAGTATTTT. Amino acid sequence: CASSLGLQYTDTQYF.